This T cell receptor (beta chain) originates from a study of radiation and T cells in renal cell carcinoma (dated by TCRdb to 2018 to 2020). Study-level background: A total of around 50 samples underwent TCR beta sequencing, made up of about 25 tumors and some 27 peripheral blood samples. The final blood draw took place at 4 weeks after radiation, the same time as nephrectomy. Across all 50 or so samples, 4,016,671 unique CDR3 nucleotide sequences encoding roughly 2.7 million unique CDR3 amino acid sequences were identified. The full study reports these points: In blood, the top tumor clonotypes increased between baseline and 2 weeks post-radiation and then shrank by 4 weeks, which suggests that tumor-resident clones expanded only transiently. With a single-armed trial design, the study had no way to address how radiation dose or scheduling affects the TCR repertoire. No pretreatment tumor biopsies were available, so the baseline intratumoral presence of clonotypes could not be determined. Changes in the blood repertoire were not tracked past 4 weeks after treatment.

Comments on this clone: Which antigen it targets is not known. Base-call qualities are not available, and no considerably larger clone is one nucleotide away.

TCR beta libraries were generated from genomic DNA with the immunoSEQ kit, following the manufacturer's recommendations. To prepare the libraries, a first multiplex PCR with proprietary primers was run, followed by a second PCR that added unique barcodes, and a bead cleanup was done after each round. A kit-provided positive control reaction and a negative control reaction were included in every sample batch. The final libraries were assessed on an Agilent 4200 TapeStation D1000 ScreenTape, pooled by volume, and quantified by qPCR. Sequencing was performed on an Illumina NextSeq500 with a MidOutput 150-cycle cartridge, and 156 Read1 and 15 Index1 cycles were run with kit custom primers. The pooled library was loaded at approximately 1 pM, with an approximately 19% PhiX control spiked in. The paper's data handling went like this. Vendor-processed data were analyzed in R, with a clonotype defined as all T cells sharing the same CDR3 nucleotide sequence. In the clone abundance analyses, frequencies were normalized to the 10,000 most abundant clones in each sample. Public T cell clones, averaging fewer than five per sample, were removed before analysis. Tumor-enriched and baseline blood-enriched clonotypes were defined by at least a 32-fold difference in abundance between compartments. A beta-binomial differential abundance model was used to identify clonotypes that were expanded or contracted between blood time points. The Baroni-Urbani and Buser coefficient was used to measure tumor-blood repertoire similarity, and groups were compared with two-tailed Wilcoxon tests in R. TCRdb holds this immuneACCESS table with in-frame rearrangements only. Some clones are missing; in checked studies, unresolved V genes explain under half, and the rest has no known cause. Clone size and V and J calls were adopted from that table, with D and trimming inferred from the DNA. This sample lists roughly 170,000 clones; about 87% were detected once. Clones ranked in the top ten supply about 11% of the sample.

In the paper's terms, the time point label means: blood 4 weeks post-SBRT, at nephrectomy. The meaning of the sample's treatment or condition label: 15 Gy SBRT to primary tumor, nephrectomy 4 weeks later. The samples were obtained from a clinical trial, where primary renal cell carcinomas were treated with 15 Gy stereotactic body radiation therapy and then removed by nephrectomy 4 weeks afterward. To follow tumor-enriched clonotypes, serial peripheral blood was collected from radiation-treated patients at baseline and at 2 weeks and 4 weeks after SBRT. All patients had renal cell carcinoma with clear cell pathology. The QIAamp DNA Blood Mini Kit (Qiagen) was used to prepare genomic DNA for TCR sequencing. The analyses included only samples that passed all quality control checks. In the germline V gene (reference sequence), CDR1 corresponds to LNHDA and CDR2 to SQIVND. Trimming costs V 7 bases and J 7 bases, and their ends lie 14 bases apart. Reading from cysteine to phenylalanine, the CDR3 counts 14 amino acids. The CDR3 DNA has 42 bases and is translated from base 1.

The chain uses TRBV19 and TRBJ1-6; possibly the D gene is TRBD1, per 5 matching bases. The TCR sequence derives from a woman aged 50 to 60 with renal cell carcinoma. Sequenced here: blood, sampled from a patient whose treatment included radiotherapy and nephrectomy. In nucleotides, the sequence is TGTGCCAGTACCCCGCAGGGTCCCAATTCACCCCTCCACTTT. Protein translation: CASTPQGPNSPLHF.